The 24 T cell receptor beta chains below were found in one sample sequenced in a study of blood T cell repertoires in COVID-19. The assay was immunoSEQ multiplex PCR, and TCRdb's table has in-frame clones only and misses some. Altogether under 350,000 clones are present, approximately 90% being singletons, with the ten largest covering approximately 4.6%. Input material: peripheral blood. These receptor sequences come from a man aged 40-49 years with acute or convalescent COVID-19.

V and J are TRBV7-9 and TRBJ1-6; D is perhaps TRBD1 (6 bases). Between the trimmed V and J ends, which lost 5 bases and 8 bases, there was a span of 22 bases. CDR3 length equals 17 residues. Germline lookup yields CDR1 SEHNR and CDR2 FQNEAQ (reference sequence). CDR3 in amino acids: CASSRDLTVSGDSPLHF. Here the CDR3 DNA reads TGTGCCAGCAGCAGGGACCTGACAGTCTCAGGGGATTCACCCCTCCACTTT.

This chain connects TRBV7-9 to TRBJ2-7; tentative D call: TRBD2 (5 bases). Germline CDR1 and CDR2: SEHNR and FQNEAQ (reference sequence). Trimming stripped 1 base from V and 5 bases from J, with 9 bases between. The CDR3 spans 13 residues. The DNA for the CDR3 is TGTGCCAGCAGCTTAGGGCCGGGAAACGAGCAGTACTTC. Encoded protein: CASSLGPGNEQYF.

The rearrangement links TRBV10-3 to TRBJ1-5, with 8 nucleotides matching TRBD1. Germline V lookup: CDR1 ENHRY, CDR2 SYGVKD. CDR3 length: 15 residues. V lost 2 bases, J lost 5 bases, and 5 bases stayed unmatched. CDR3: CAISEADRADQPQHF. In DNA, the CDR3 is TGTGCCATCAGTGAGGCGGACAGGGCGGATCAGCCCCAGCATTTT.

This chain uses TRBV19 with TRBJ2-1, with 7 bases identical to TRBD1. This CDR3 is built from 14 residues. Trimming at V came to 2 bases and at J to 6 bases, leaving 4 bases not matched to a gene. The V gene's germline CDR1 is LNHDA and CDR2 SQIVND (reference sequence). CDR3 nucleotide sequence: TGTGCCAGTAGTATATGGGGACAGCGCAATGAGCAGTTCTTC. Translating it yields CASSIWGQRNEQFF. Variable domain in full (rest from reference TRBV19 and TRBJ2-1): DGGITQSPKYLFRKEGQNVTLSCEQNLNHDAMYWYRQDPGQGLRLIYYSQIVNDFQKGDIAEGYSVSREKKESFPLTVTSAQKNPTAFYLCASSIWGQRNEQFFGPGTRLTVL.

In nucleotides, the CDR3 is TGTGCCAGCAGTTGGACAGCCACAGATACGCAGTATTTT. This translates into CASSWTATDTQYF. J is TRBJ2-3 and V is TRBV5-6; the D gene is possibly TRBD1 (6 bases). The CDR3 has 13 amino acids. The germline gives CDR1 SGHDT, CDR2 YYEEEE. Trimming removed 5 bases at V and 2 bases at J, with 9 bases between. Full variable domain (remainder filled in from reference TRBV5-6 and TRBJ2-3): DAGVTQSPTHLIKTRGQQVTLRCSPKSGHDTVSWYQQALGQGPQFIFQYYEEEERQRGNFPDRFSGHQFPNYSSELNVNALLLGDSALYLCASSWTATDTQYFGPGTRLTVL.

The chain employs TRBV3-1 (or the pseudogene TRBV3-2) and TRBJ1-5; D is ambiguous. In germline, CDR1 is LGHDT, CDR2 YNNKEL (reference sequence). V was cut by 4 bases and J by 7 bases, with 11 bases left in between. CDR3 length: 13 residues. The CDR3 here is CASSPERLQPQHF. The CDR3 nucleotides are TGTGCCAGCAGCCCGGAGCGTTTGCAGCCCCAGCATTTT.

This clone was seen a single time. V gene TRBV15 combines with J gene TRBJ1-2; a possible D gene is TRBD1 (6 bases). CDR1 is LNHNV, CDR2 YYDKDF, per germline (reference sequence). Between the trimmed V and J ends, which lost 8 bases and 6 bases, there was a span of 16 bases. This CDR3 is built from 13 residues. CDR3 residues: CATSIGGRDGYTF. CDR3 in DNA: TGTGCCACCTCCATCGGGGGGCGAGATGGCTACACCTTC. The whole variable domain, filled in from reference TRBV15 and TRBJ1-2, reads DAMVIQNPRYQVTQFGKPVTLSCSQTLNHNVMYWYQQKSSQAPKLLFHYYDKDFNNEADTPDNFQSRRPNTSFCFLDIRSPGLGDTAMYLCATSIGGRDGYTFGSGTRLTVV.

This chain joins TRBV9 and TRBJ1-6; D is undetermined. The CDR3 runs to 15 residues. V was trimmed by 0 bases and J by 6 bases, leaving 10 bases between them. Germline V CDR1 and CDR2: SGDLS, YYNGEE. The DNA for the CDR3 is TGTGCCAGCAGCGTAGCTCCAACAGCTAATTCACCCCTCCACTTT. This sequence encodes CASSVAPTANSPLHF.

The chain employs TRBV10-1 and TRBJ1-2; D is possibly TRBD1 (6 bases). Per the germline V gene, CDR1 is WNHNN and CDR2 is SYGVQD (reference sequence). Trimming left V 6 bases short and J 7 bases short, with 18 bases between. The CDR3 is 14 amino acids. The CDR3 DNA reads TGCGCCAGCAGGGTCACAGGGCGCGTCGGTGGCTACACCTTC. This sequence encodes CASRVTGRVGGYTF.

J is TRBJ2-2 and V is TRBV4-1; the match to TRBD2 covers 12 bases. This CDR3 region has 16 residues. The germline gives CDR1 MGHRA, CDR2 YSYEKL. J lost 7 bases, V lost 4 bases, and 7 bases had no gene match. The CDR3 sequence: CASSPRTSGAVGELFF. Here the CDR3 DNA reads TGCGCCAGCAGCCCACGGACTAGCGGGGCGGTCGGGGAGCTGTTTTTT.

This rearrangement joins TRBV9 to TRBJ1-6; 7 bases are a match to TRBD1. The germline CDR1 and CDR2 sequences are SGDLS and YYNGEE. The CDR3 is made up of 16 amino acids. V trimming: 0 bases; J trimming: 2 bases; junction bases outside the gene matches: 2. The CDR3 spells CASSVEGTAYNSPLHF. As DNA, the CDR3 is TGTGCCAGCAGCGTAGAGGGGACAGCCTATAATTCACCCCTCCACTTT. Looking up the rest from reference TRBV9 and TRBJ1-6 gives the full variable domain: DSGVTQTPKHLITATGQRVTLRCSPRSGDLSVYWYQQSLDQGLQFLIQYYNGEERAKGNILERFSAQQFPDLHSELNLSSLELGDSALYFCASSVEGTAYNSPLHFGNGTRLTVT.

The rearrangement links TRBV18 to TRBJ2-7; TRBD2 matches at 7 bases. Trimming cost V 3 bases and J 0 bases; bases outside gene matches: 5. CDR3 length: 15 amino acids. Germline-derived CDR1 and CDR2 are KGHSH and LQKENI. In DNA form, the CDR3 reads TGTGCCAGCTCACCTCAGGGAGGGAGCTCCTACGAGCAGTACTTC. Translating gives CASSPQGGSSYEQYF.

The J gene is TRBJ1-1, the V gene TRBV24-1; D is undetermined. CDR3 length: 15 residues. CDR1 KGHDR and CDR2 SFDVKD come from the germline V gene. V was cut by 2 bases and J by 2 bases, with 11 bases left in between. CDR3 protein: CATSDSRAGNTEAFF. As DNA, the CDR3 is TGTGCCACCAGTGATTCCCGAGCGGGAAACACTGAAGCTTTCTTT.

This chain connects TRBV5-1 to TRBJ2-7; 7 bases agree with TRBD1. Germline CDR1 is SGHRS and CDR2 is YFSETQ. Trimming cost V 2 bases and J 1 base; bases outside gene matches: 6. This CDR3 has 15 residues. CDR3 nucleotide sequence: TGCGCCAGCAGCTTCCTAGGGACAGTATCCTACGAGCAGTACTTC. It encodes CASSFLGTVSYEQYF. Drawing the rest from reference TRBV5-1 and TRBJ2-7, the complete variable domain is KAGVTQTPRYLIKTRGQQVTLSCSPISGHRSVSWYQQTPGQGLQFLFEYFSETQRNKGNFPGRFSGRQFSNSRSEMNVSTLELGDSALYLCASSFLGTVSYEQYFGPGTRLTVT.

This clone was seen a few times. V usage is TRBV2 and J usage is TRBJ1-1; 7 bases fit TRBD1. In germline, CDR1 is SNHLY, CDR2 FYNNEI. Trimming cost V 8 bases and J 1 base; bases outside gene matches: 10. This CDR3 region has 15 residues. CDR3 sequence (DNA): TGTGCCAGCCTGCCCGCCAGGGGGAGGAACACTGAAGCTTTCTTT. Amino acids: CASLPARGRNTEAFF.

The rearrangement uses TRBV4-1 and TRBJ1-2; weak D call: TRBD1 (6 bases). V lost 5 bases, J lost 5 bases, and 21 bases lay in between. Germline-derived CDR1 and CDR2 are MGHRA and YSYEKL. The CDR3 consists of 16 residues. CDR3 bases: TGCGCCAGCAGCGAAGCTTGGAACAGGGAAGGTTATGGCTACACCTTC. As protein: CASSEAWNREGYGYTF.

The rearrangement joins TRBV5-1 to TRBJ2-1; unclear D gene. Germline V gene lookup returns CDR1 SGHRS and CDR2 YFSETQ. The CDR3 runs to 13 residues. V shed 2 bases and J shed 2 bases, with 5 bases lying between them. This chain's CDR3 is CASSFQAYNEQFF. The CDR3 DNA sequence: TGCGCCAGCAGCTTCCAGGCCTACAATGAGCAGTTCTTC. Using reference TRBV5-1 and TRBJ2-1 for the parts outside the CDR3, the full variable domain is KAGVTQTPRYLIKTRGQQVTLSCSPISGHRSVSWYQQTPGQGLQFLFEYFSETQRNKGNFPGRFSGRQFSNSRSEMNVSTLELGDSALYLCASSFQAYNEQFFGPGTRLTVL.

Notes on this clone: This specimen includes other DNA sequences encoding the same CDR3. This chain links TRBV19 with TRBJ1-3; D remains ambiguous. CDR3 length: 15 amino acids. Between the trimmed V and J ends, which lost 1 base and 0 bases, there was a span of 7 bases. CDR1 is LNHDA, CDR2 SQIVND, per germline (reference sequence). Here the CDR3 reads CASSIGGFSGNTIYF. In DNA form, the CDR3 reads TGTGCCAGTAGTATAGGAGGGTTCTCTGGAAACACCATATATTTT. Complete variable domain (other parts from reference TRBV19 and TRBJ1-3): DGGITQSPKYLFRKEGQNVTLSCEQNLNHDAMYWYRQDPGQGLRLIYYSQIVNDFQKGDIAEGYSVSREKKESFPLTVTSAQKNPTAFYLCASSIGGFSGNTIYFGEGSWLTVV.

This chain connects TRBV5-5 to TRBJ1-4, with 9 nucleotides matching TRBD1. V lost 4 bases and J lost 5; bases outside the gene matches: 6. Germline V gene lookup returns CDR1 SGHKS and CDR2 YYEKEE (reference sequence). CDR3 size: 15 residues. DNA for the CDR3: TGTGCCAGCAGCCCCGGACAGGGGACGAATGAAAAACTGTTTTTT. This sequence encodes CASSPGQGTNEKLFF.

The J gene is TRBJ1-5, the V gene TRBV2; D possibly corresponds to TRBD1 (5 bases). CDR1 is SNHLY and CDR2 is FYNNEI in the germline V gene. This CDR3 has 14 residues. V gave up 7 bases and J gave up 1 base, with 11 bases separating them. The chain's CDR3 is CASKGRVSNQPQHF. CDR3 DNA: TGTGCCAGCAAGGGCAGGGTAAGCAATCAGCCCCAGCATTTT.

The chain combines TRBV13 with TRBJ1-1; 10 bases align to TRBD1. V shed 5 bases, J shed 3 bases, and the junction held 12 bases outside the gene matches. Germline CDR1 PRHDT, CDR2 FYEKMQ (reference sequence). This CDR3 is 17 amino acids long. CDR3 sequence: CASSPEGQGRGDTEAFF. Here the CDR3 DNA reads TGTGCCAGCAGCCCAGAGGGACAGGGGAGGGGAGACACTGAAGCTTTCTTT.

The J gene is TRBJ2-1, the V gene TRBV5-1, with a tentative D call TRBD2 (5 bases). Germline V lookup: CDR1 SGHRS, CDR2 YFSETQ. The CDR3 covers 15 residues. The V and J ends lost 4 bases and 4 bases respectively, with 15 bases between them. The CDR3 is CASSLRWEQYNEQFF. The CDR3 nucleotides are TGCGCCAGCAGCCTGAGGTGGGAGCAATACAATGAGCAGTTCTTC.

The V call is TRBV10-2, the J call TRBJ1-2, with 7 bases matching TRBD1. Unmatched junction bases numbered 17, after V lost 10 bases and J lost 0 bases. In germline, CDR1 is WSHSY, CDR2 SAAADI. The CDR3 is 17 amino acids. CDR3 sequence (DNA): TGCGCCACCCTCAGGGCAGGGGGTCGGAGACCTAACTATGGCTACACCTTC. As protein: CATLRAGGRRPNYGYTF.

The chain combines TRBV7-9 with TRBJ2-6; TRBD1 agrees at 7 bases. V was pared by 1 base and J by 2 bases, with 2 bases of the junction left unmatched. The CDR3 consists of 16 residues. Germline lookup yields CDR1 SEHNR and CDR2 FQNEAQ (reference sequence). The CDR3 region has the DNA TGTGCCAGCAGCTTAGGTACAGGGGCTGGGGCCAACGTCCTGACTTTC. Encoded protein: CASSLGTGAGANVLTF.